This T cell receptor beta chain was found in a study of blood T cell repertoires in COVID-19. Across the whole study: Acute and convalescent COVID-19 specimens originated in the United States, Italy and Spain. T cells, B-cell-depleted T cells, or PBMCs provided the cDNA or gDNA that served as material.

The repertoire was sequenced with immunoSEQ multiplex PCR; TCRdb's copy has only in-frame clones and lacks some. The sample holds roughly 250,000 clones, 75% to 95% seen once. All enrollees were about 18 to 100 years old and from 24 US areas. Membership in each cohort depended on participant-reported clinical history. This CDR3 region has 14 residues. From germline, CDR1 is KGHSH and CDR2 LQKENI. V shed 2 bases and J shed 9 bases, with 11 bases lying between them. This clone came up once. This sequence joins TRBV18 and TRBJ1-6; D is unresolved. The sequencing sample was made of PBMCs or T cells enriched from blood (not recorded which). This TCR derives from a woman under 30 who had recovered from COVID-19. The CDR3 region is CASSPMESGSPLHF. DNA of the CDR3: TGTGCCAGCTCACCAATGGAATCAGGTTCACCCCTCCACTTT.